Below, 2 T cell receptor beta chains from the same sample are listed, as sequenced in a study of cytomegalovirus exposure and HLA in healthy donors. The primer mix had 60 Vbeta and 13 Jbeta primers. Some clones are missing from TCRdb's copy, which holds only in-frame ones; the method was immunoSEQ multiplex PCR. Here the sample spans 120,000 to 150,000 clones, around 78% being singletons. The sequenced sample consisted of PBMCs. The receptors come from a man aged 35 to 55 in good health and CMV-seropositive.

The gene calls are TRBV6-1 and TRBJ1-1; D is unclear. Trimming removed 0 bases from V and 5 bases from J, with 13 bases in between. Per the germline V gene, CDR1 is MNHNS and CDR2 is SASEGT. The CDR3 is 15 residues long. CDR3 amino acids: CASSEAAGIITEAFF. CDR3 DNA sequence: TGTGCCAGCAGTGAAGCTGCGGGTATAATAACTGAAGCTTTCTTT.

The rearrangement joins TRBV27 to TRBJ1-4; TRBD1 matches at 8 bases. Germline CDR1 and CDR2: MNHEY and SMNVEV (reference sequence). The CDR3 totals 16 residues. J gave up 7 bases and V 8 bases, and 15 bases lay outside the gene matches. The CDR3 sequence is CASGHQGASYGEKLFF. The CDR3, as DNA: TGTGCCAGCGGACATCAGGGGGCGTCGTATGGTGAAAAACTGTTTTTT.